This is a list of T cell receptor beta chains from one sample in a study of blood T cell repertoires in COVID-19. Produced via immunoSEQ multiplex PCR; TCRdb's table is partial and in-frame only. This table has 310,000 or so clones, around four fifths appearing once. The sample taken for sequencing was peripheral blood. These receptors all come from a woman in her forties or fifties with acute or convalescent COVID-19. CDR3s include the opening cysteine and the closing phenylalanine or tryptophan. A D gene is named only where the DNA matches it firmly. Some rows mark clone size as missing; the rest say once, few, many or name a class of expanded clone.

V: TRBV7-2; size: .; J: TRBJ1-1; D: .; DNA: TGTGCCAGCAGCGCCACAGGGAGCACTGAAGCTTTCTTT; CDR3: CASSATGSTEAFF
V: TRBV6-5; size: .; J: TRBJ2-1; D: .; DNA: TGTGCCAGCAGTCGGGGGCTAGCGGAGGGGAGTGAGCAGTTCTTC; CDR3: CASSRGLAEGSEQFF
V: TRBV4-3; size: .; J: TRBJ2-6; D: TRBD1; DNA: TGCGCCAGCAGCCAAGCACAGGGGGCTGAGGGGGCCAACGTCCTGACTTTC; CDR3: CASSQAQGAEGANVLTF
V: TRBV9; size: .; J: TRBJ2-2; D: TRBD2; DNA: TGTGCCAGCAGCGGCCGACCAGCGGGAGGCACCGGGGAGCTGTTTTTT; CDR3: CASSGRPAGGTGELFF
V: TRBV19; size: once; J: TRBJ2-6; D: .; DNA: TGTGCCAGTAGTATCGGGAACTCTGGGGCCAACGTCCTGACTTTC; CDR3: CASSIGNSGANVLTF
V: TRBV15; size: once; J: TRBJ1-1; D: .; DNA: TGTGCCACCAGCAGGGGCGGGTCGTCCAACACTGAAGCTTTCTTT; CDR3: CATSRGGSSNTEAFF
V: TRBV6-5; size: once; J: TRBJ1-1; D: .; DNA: TGTGCCAGCAGTTCTACAGGGTTGGACACTGAAGCTTTCTTT; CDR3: CASSSTGLDTEAFF
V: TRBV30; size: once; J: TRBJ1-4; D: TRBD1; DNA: TGTGCCTGGAGTCCCCCAGGGGGAAATGAAAAACTGTTTTTT; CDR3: CAWSPPGGNEKLFF
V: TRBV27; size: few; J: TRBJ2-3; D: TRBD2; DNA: TGTGCCACAGCGGGAGCTAGCGCCACAGATACGCAGTATTTT; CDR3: CATAGASATDTQYF
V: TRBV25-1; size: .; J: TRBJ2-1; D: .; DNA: TGTGCCAGCAGTGACCCTGGGGAGACCTACAATGAGCAGTTCTTC; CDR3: CASSDPGETYNEQFF
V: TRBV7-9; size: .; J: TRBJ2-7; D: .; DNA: TGTGCCAGCAGCTTAGGGGCAGGATCCTACGAGCAGTACTTC; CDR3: CASSLGAGSYEQYF
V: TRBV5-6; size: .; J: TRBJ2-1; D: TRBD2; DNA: TGTGCCAGCAGCTCCCGGACTAGATCCCCCCCCAATGAGCAGTTCTTC; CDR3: CASSSRTRSPPNEQFF